This section outlines one T cell receptor (beta chain) sequence together with its context. In this sample, this clonotype turned up many times. This receptor's antigen is unknown. Base qualities are missing; no much larger clone stands one base away. This record comes from a study of breast tumors, draining lymph nodes, adjacent tissues (dated by TCRdb to 2015 to 2016). About the full investigation: The study compared TCR beta repertoires across tumor, adjacent nontumor tissue and axillary lymph nodes from breast cancer patients. In human breast cancer, the study set out to evaluate how tumor, surrounding tissue and draining lymph node repertoires relate to one another and whether T cells may move between these sites.

Reads for this sample came from an Illumina HiSeq 2000. TCR beta chain libraries were generated through multiplex PCR amplification. The amplified TCR beta chain products were analyzed by high-throughput sequencing. In TCRdb, the public reads were trimmed at Q25 with fastp and aligned with MiXCR, with productive beta chains retained. Rows merge per CDR3 protein into single entries with the most common DNA and genes. Here the sample has around 130,000 distinct CDR3 sequences; roughly 33% occur a single time. The ten largest make up 2% to 2.5% of the sample. Lymph node samples were obtained from the axillary draining lymph nodes of breast cancer patients. On the study overall, not on this receptor specifically: In luminal-like breast cancer, tumor and nontumor tissue repertoires resembled each other significantly more than in basal-like breast cancer. T-cell repertoire diversity in tumors was found to be lower than in lymph nodes but higher than in nontumor tissue, and preferential V and J gene usage was observed. The data were considered consistent with the idea that most tumor T cells come from the lymph node and then expand in tumor tissue. The conclusion that tumor T cells originate in lymph nodes was framed as consistent with a hypothesis rather than directly demonstrated.

The origin of this receptor is a female donor with breast cancer. Some clones in this sample may be carry-over from other donors' samples. Sequencing was carried out using axillary lymph node tissue.

Here the CDR3 is given as CASSFFFSNTGELFF. The DNA sequence follows: TGTGCCAGCAGCTTCTTTTTTTCGAACACCGGGGAGCTGTTTTTT. Recombination joined TRBV7-2 with TRBJ2-2, with the D segment identity uncertain. V loses 3 bases of germline sequence and J loses 0 bases, and the interval between the two ends is 8 bases. Taken from the germline V gene, the CDR1 and CDR2 loops are SGHTA and FQGNSA. The CDR3, from cysteine to phenylalanine, totals 15 residues. Left in the record is the CDR3 DNA by itself, 45 bases read in frame from the first base.